This T cell receptor (beta chain) was identified during a study of beta chain features in type 1 diabetes. Study as a whole: Age, gender and cell yields were similar between patients and healthy donors.

Every participating donor gave one draw, a heparinised blood sample averaging roughly 100 mL. As to this clone: Its antigen is currently unknown.

All of the isolated RNA was reverse transcribed, so expressed TCRB transcripts were sequenced. Data came from immunoSEQ multiplex PCR; TCRdb stores just in-frame clones and leaves some out. The sample lists hundreds of thousands of clones; about 14% were seen once. Germline loops: CDR1 SGHTA, CDR2 FQGTGA. V gave up 1 base and J gave up 4 bases, with 16 bases separating them. This CDR3 region has 16 residues. Study-wide results and limits: Relative to healthy donors, patients appeared to have naive, central memory and Treg TCRB repertoires that were more similar. Reduced insertions and increased deletions marked VDJ junctions in type 1 diabetes patients.

Sequencing was carried out using naive CD4+ T cells from blood. This receptor was identified in a man aged 18 to 29 in good health. V gene TRBV7-3 combines with J gene TRBJ1-2; D may be TRBD1 (5 bases). The CDR3, as DNA: TGTGCCAGCAGCTTAAATGGCAGGGCGTTCGGCTATGGCTACACCTTC. This translates into CASSLNGRAFGYGYTF.